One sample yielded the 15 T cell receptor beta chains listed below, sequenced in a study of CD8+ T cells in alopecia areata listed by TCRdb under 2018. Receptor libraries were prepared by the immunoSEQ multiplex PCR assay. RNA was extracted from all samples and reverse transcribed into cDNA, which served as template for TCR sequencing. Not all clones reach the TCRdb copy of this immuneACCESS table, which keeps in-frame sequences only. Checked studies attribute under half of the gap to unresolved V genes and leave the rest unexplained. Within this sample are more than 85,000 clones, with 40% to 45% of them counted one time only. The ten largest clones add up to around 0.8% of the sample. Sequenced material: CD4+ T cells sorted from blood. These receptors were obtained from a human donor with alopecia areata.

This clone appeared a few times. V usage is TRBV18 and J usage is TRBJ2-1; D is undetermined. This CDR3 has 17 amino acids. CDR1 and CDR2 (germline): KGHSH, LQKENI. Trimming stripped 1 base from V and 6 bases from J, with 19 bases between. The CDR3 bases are TGTGCCAGCTCACCACAGAGTGCTTTGGCCAGATCCAATGAGCAGTTCTTC. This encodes CASSPQSALARSNEQFF.

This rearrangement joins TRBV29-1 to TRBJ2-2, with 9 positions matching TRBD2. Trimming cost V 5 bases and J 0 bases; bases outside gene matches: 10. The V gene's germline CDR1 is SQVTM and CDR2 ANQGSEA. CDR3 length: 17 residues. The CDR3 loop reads CSVSGREGFSNTGELFF. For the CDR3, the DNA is TGCAGCGTTTCTGGGCGGGAGGGCTTTTCGAACACCGGGGAGCTGTTTTTT.

Here the CDR3 reads CSGKPGAEETQYF. The CDR3 region has the DNA TGCAGCGGTAAACCGGGAGCGGAAGAGACCCAGTACTTC. The chain combines TRBV29-1 with TRBJ2-5; possible D gene TRBD2, 6 bases. CDR3 length: 13 amino acids. The V gene lost 7 bases and the J gene lost 3 bases, with 15 bases spanning the gap. From germline, CDR1 is SQVTM and CDR2 ANQGSEA.

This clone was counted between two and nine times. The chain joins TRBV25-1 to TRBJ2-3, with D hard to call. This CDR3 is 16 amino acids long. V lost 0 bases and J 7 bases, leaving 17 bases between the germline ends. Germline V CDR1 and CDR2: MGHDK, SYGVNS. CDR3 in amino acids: CASSEYKWKGRHTQYF. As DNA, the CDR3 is TGTGCCAGCAGTGAATATAAATGGAAGGGAAGGCATACGCAGTATTTT.

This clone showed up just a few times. The CDR3 spells CSATVATNEKLFF. Here the CDR3 DNA reads TGCAGCGCCACGGTTGCAACTAATGAAAAACTGTTTTTT. The rearrangement links TRBV29-1 to TRBJ1-4, with unresolved D. The CDR3 contains 13 residues. CDR1 SQVTM and CDR2 ANQGSEA come from the germline V gene. With 7 bases removed from V and 0 bases from J, the gap between germline ends came to 9 bases.

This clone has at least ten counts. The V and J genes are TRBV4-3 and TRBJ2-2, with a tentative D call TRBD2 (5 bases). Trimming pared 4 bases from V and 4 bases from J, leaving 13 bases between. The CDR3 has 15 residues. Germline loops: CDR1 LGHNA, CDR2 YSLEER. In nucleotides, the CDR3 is TGCGCCAGCAGCCGAAGGGAGTCGGGCACCGGGGAGCTGTTTTTT. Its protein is CASSRRESGTGELFF.

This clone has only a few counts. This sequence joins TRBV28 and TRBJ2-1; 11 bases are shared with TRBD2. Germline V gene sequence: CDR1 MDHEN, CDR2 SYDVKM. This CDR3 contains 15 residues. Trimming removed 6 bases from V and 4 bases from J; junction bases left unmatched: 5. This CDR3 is CASRLGTSGYNEQFF. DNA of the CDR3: TGTGCCAGCAGACTCGGGACTAGCGGATACAATGAGCAGTTCTTC.

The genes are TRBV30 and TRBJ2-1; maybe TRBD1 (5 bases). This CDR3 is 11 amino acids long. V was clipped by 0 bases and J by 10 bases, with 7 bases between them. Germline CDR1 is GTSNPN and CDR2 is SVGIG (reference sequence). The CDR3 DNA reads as TGTGCCTGGAGTGTACGGACAGAGCAGTTCTTC. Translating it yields CAWSVRTEQFF.

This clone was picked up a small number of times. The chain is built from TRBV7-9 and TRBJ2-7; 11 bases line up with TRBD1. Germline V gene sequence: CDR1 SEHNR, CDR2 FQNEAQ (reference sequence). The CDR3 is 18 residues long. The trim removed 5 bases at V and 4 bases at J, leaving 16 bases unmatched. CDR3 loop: CASSLGTGGFNREYEQYF. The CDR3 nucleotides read TGTGCCAGCAGCCTCGGGACAGGGGGGTTTAATCGGGAATACGAGCAGTACTTC.

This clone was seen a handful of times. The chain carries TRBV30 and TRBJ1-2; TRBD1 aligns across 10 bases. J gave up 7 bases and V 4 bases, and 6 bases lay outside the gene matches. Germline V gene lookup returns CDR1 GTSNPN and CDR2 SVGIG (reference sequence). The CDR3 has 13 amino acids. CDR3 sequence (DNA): TGTGCCTGGACCGGGACAGGGGAGACTGGCTACACCTTC. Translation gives CAWTGTGETGYTF. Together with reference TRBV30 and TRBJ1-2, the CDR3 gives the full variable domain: SQTIHQWPATLVQPVGSPLSLECTVEGTSNPNLYWYRQAAGRGLQLLFYSVGIGQISSEVPQNLSASRPQDRQFILSSKKLLLSDSGFYLCAWTGTGETGYTFGSGTRLTVV.

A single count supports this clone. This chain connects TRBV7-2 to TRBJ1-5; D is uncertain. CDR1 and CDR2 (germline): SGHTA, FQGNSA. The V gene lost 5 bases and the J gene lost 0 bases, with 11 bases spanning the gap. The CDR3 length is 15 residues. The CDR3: CASSPYRNSNQPQHF. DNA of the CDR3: TGTGCCAGCAGCCCTTACAGAAATAGCAATCAGCCCCAGCATTTT. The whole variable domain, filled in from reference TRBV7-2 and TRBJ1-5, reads GAGVSQSPSNKVTEKGKDVELRCDPISGHTALYWYRQSLGQGLEFLIYFQGNSAPDKSGLPSDRFSAERTGGSVSTLTIQRTQQEDSAVYLCASSPYRNSNQPQHFGDGTRLSIL.

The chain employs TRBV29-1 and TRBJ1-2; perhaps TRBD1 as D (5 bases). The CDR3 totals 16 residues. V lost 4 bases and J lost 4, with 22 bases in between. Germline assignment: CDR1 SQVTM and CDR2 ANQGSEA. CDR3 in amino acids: CSVAGTDSLLGYGYTF. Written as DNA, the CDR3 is TGCAGCGTTGCCGGGACCGACAGCCTCCTAGGCTATGGCTACACCTTC.

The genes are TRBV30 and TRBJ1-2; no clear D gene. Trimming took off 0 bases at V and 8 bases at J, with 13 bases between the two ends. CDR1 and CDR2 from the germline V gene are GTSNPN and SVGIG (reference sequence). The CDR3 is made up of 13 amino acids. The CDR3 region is CAWSVSPEKGYTF. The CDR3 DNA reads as TGTGCCTGGAGTGTATCGCCGGAGAAGGGCTACACCTTC.

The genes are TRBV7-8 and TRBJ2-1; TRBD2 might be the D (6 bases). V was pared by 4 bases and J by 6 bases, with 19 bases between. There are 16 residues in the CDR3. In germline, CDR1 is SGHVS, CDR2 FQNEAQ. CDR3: CASSSSQAGLINEQFF. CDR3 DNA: TGTGCCAGCAGCTCATCACAAGCGGGCCTGATCAATGAGCAGTTCTTC.

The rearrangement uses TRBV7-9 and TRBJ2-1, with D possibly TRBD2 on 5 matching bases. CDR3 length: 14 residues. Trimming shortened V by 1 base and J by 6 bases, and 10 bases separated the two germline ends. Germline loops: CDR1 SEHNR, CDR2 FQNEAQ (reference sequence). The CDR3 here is CASSLVAKANEQFF. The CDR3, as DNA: TGTGCCAGCAGCTTAGTAGCGAAGGCCAATGAGCAGTTCTTC. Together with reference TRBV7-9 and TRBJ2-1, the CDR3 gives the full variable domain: DTGVSQNPRHKITKRGQNVTFRCDPISEHNRLYWYRQTLGQGPEFLTYFQNEAQLEKSRLLSDRFSAERPKGSFSTLEIQRTEQGDSAMYLCASSLVAKANEQFFGPGTRLTVL.